This TCR beta chain was retrieved from a study of T cells in Graves' hyperthyroidism and ophthalmopathy. Template material for amplifying TCR beta CDR3 regions consisted of RNA transcripts. HTBI primers were used for first-round RT-PCR of the TCR CDR3. Via MiXCR, TCRdb re-called the multiplex PCR reads, giving one row per CDR3 protein. The sample has around 360,000 distinct CDR3 sequences, around 15% seen once. CDR3 length: 14 amino acids. CDR1 and CDR2 from the germline V gene are SGHTA and FQGNSA. Trimming shortened V by 5 bases and J by 1 base, and 11 bases separated the two germline ends. This clonotype was seen only a few times. No antigen is known for it. Notes on the study in general: Blood samples included most of the expanded thyroid clonotypes exceeding 0.001.

This chain links TRBV7-2 with TRBJ1-1; perhaps TRBD1 as D (6 bases). The receptor comes from a woman in her sixties with Graves' ophthalmopathy. Sequenced input: blood. CDR3 loop: CASSPLQGNTEAFF. The CDR3 DNA sequence: TGTGCCAGCAGCCCTTTACAGGGGAACACTGAAGCTTTCTTT.